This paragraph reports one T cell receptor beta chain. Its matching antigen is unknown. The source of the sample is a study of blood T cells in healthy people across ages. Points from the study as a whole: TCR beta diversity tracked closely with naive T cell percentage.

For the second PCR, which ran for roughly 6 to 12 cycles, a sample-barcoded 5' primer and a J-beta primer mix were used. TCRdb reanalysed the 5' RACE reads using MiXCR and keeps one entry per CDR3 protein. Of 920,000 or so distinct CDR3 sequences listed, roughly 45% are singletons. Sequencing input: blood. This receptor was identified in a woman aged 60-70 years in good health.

This CDR3 is CASSIGMAHLRGEQYF. The CDR3, as DNA: TGTGCCAGCAGTATTGGGATGGCTCATCTCAGGGGGGAGCAGTACTTC. This chain joins TRBV6-5 and TRBJ2-7; 7 bases match TRBD1. This CDR3 contains 16 residues. CDR1 and CDR2 from the germline V gene are MNHEY and SVGAGI. V lost 5 bases, J lost 7 bases, and 17 bases stayed unmatched.